This T cell receptor beta chain was sequenced in a study of T cell responses to AZD1222 COVID-19 vaccine. Study in general: Second-dose intervals near 4 or 12 weeks were combined.

Worth noting for this clone: As yet, its antigen is unknown.

General observations from the study: Repertoires in all cases were sampled only once the peak T cell response had passed.

V gave up 4 bases and J gave up 0 bases, with 6 bases separating them. The CDR3 spans 13 residues. Germline CDR1 KGHSH, CDR2 LQKENI. The assay was immunoSEQ multiplex PCR, and TCRdb's table has in-frame clones only and misses some. Found here are 55,000 to 70,000 clones, around four fifths of them singletons; the top ten hold around an eighth. The starting material was peripheral blood, obtained on day 0 of AZD1222 vaccination. The receptor's source is an adult in good health. The genes are TRBV18 and TRBJ1-1; weak D call: TRBD1 (6 bases). The CDR3 is CASSRTVNTEAFF. The CDR3 bases are TGTGCCAGCTCACGGACAGTGAACACTGAAGCTTTCTTT.